This T cell receptor (beta chain) emerged from a study of shared clonotypes between healthy human individuals. Turning to the study itself: Ranging from 18 to 49 in age, donors were two women and a few men.

The germline gives CDR1 LGHNA, CDR2 YSLEER. The CDR3 loop spans 16 amino acids. Trimming at V came to 8 bases and at J to 6 bases, leaving 11 bases not matched to a gene. Generated by immunoSEQ multiplex PCR, the TCRdb table keeps only in-frame clones and is missing some. The table includes millions of clones, roughly nine tenths detected once. Specimen: naive CD4+ T cells sorted from blood. The subset is: CD45RA+ positively selected. This receptor was identified in a man younger than 35 in good health. The chain couples TRBV4-3 to TRBJ2-1, with 12 bases that match TRBD2. The CDR3 DNA follows: TGCGCCAGCGGTCGACTCGAGACTAGCGGGAGCAATGAGCAGTTCTTC. It translates to CASGRLETSGSNEQFF.